The following is a TCR beta chain sequence with its context. The data originate from a study of T-cell reconstitution after alpha-beta-depleted transplantation in children. This CDR3 is built from 17 residues. CDR1 and CDR2 (germline): LGHNA, YNFKEQ. V shed 0 bases, J shed 5 bases, and the junction held 12 bases outside the gene matches. This sample's TCRbeta library carried unique molecular identifier barcodes. TCRdb itself ran the PCR reads through MiXCR, one entry per CDR3 protein. Among about 610,000 distinct CDR3 sequences listed, about 10% were seen once. This chain uses TRBV4-2 with TRBJ2-7; 8 bases match TRBD2. The source was PBMCs from the stem cell graft donor, collected from the stem cell graft. The sequence was collected from a human donor who donated a stem cell graft to a child with acute myeloid leukemia. The CDR3, as DNA: TGTGCCAGCAGCCAAGATGGGAGCGGGAGTCAACGAGACGAGCAGTACTTC. This gives the protein CASSQDGSGSQRDEQYF.